The clone carrying this T cell receptor (beta chain) has only a few counts. Researchers tagged individual cDNA molecules with unique molecular identifiers. TCRdb re-derived calls from the 5' RACE reads in MiXCR, one entry per CDR3 protein. This sample has 80,000 or so distinct CDR3 sequences, with approximately 12% found just once. This entry comes from a study of early T cells in non-severe SARS-CoV-2 infection. The germline gives CDR1 SGHDN, CDR2 FVKESK. V lost 2 bases, J lost 1 base, and 6 bases lay in between. The CDR3 sequence is 13 residues long. The chain recombines TRBV14 with TRBJ2-7, with D possibly being TRBD2 (5 bases). Sequencing input: whole blood. The TCR sequence derives from an adult who was a healthcare worker with PCR-confirmed SARS-CoV-2 infection or an uninfected control (not recorded which). The DNA of the CDR3 is TGTGCCAGCAGCCAAAGAGGGTCCTACGAGCAGTACTTC. It encodes CASSQRGSYEQYF. The full variable domain, rest sourced from reference TRBV14 and TRBJ2-7, is EAGVTQFPSHSVIEKGQTVTLRCDPISGHDNLYWYRRVMGKEIKFLLHFVKESKQDESGMPNNRFLAERTGGTYSTLKVQPAELEDSGVYFCASSQRGSYEQYFGPGTRLTVT.